These T cell receptor beta chains were read from a single sample in a study of blood T cell repertoires in COVID-19. Produced via immunoSEQ multiplex PCR; TCRdb's table is partial and in-frame only. Among about 190,000 clones listed, around 79% were seen once. Sequences were obtained from peripheral blood. All receptors come from a man aged 45-60 years who had recovered from COVID-19. CDR3s include the opening cysteine and the closing phenylalanine or tryptophan. The D gene is left open where the match is weak. Some rows have no size entry. The others give once, few or many, or a class for an expanded clone.

CDR3nt,CDR3aa,v_gene,j_gene,abundance,d_gene,len
TGTGCCAGCTCATCCGGGACAGTCAACACCGGGGAGCTGTTTTTT,CASSSGTVNTGELFF,TRBV18,TRBJ2-2,-,TRBD1,15
TGTGCCACCGCCGGGCAGGGTTACACCGGGGAGCTGTTTTTT,CATAGQGYTGELFF,TRBV24-1,TRBJ2-2,few,-,14
TGTGCCAGCAGCGAGAGCGGGAGACTCTACAATGAGCAGTTCTTC,CASSESGRLYNEQFF,TRBV11-3,TRBJ2-1,-,TRBD2,15
TGTGCCAGCAGTGCCCACCCAGGGGGGAGAGACTATGGCTACACCTTC,CASSAHPGGRDYGYTF,TRBV6-4,TRBJ1-2,once,TRBD1,16
TGTGCCAGCAGACTCCTAGCGGTGGGTGAGCAGTTCTTC,CASRLLAVGEQFF,TRBV12-3/TRBV12-4,TRBJ2-1,-,TRBD2,13
TGTGCCAGCAGACTACAGGGGGCCGGTGAAAAACTGTTTTTT,CASRLQGAGEKLFF,TRBV27,TRBJ1-4,-,TRBD1,14
TGTGCCAGCAGCCTAGAGGAGGGCCCCACAGATACGCAGTATTTT,CASSLEEGPTDTQYF,TRBV7-7,TRBJ2-3,-,-,15
TGTGCCAGCGCCGGGACAGGGACCTACGAGCAGTACTTC,CASAGTGTYEQYF,TRBV12-3/TRBV12-4,TRBJ2-7,once,TRBD1,13
TGTGCCAGCAGCAAATTTCGACAGGGTCTGTACACCGGGGAGCTGTTTTTT,CASSKFRQGLYTGELFF,TRBV21-1,TRBJ2-2,-,-,17
TGCGCCAGCAGTGAGTCTTTCAGGGGCCCCGTGATATTGGAGCAGTTCTTC,CASSESFRGPVILEQFF,TRBV10-1,TRBJ2-1,once,-,17
TGTGCCAGCAGTCCTACCCCGGGACAGAGAACGCCCTTGGGGGGGGCCAACGTCCTGACTTTC,CASSPTPGQRTPLGGANVLTF,TRBV28,TRBJ2-6,once,TRBD1,21
TGTGCCAGCAGACCATGGGGCAGATCCAACTATGGCTACACCTTC,CASRPWGRSNYGYTF,TRBV5-6,TRBJ1-2,once,-,15
TGTGCCAGCAGCAACATAGCGGGAGGGGGCTCCGAGCAGTACTTC,CASSNIAGGGSEQYF,TRBV6-5,TRBJ2-7,few,TRBD2,15
TGTGCCAGTAGACGACAGGGGGAGGAGACCCAGTACTTC,CASRRQGEETQYF,TRBV19,TRBJ2-5,once,TRBD1,13
TGTGCCAGCAGCTTCGTAGCGGAGGCGGGATTCAATGAGCAGTTCTTC,CASSFVAEAGFNEQFF,TRBV7-2,TRBJ2-1,-,-,16
TGTGCCAGCAGATTACAGGGGGATGGGTCCTACGAGCAGTACTTC,CASRLQGDGSYEQYF,TRBV6-5,TRBJ2-7,-,TRBD1,15
TGTGCCAGCAGTCCCCCACCGGGACAGGGGGGCTACGAGCAGTACTTC,CASSPPPGQGGYEQYF,TRBV6-2/TRBV6-3,TRBJ2-7,-,TRBD1,16
TGTGCCACCAGCAGAGATTCCACAGGGGGCCAAAACACCATATATTTT,CATSRDSTGGQNTIYF,TRBV15,TRBJ1-3,-,TRBD1,16
TGCGCCAGCAGCTTGGGGAGCTCGTACTTC,CASSLGSSYF,TRBV5-1,TRBJ2-7,-,-,10
TGTGCTAGTGGTTTGGTGGTGGGGGGTACAGATACGCAGTATTTT,CASGLVVGGTDTQYF,TRBV12-5,TRBJ2-3,-,-,15
TGTGCCAGCAGCCTAACCCCCGGGACAGAATACAATGAGCAGTTCTTC,CASSLTPGTEYNEQFF,TRBV3-1/TRBV3-2,TRBJ2-1,-,TRBD1,16
TGTGCCAGCTCACCGGGTAGGGAGCTGAGCACAGATACGCAGTATTTT,CASSPGRELSTDTQYF,TRBV18,TRBJ2-3,-,-,16
TGTGCCAGCAGTAGGGGGAACCTCTACGAGCAGTACTTC,CASSRGNLYEQYF,TRBV6-6,TRBJ2-7,-,-,13